A single sample is the source of the 9 T cell receptor beta chains below, sequenced in a study of cytomegalovirus exposure and HLA in healthy donors. The PCR was carried out with 60 Vbeta primers and 13 Jbeta primers. The repertoire was sequenced with immunoSEQ multiplex PCR; TCRdb's copy has only in-frame clones and lacks some. Recorded for this sample: about 110,000 clones. The sequenced sample consisted of PBMCs. These receptors were taken from a man younger than 45 in good health and CMV-seronegative.

The chain employs TRBV7-3 and TRBJ2-3, with 8 bases matching TRBD2. CDR3 length: 14 amino acids. Germline V CDR1 and CDR2: SGHTA, FQGTGA. The V and J ends lost 4 bases and 0 bases, in that order; junction bases with no gene match: 0. The DNA for the CDR3 is TGTGCCAGCAGCTCGGGGGGGAGCACAGATACGCAGTATTTT. Encoded protein: CASSSGGSTDTQYF.

V usage is TRBV7-8 and J usage is TRBJ1-5; D uncertain. Germline CDR1 SGHVS, CDR2 FQNEAQ. The germline V and J ends were trimmed by 2 bases and 2 bases, with 13 bases remaining between them. This CDR3 spans 16 amino acids. CDR3: CASSLIAGGGNQPQHF. DNA of the CDR3: TGTGCCAGCAGCTTAATAGCTGGCGGGGGCAATCAGCCCCAGCATTTT.

V and J are TRBV11-2 and TRBJ2-5; 7 nucleotides match TRBD2. From germline, CDR1 is SGHAT and CDR2 FQNNGV. With 5 bases clipped from V and 2 bases from J, the junction kept 11 bases outside the gene matches. The CDR3 sequence is 16 residues long. The DNA for the CDR3 is TGTGCCAGCAGCCCCTACGGTGTGGGGGGGCAAGAGACCCAGTACTTC. Its translation is CASSPYGVGGQETQYF.

The gene calls are TRBV13 and TRBJ1-6; D is uncertain. This CDR3 is 13 amino acids long. Trimming left V 4 bases short and J 11 bases short, with 12 bases between. Looked up from germline, CDR1 is PRHDT and CDR2 is FYEKMQ (reference sequence). Written as DNA, the CDR3 is TGTGCCAGCAGCTCGCCTATGAGGCCACCCCTCCACTTT. Its translation: CASSSPMRPPLHF. The entire variable domain, with the rest obtained from reference TRBV13 and TRBJ1-6, is as follows: AAGVIQSPRHLIKEKRETATLKCYPIPRHDTVYWYQQGPGQDPQFLISFYEKMQSDKGSIPDRFSAQQFSDYHSELNMSSLELGDSALYFCASSSPMRPPLHFGNGTRLTVT.

Of note for this clone: The conserved final phenylalanine or tryptophan is absent from the CDR3, which likely points to a read error. The chain recombines TRBV5-1 with TRBJ1-1; 8 bases match TRBD1. The germline gives CDR1 SGHRS, CDR2 YFSETQ. This CDR3 comprises 17 residues. The ends lost 0 bases at V and 4 bases at J; junction bases unmatched: 11. The chain's CDR3 is CASSLDPGTGFGTEAFL. The CDR3 nucleotides are TGCGCCAGCAGCTTGGACCCCGGGACAGGTTTTGGCACTGAAGCTTTCCTT.

The chain uses TRBV7-3 and TRBJ2-2; D is unresolved. This CDR3 comprises 14 residues. V was clipped by 1 base and J by 4 bases, with 7 bases between them. Germline CDR1 and CDR2: SGHTA and FQGTGA. The CDR3 DNA is TGTGCCAGCAGCTTAAAAATCGGCACCGGGGAGCTGTTTTTT. Protein product: CASSLKIGTGELFF.

This chain uses TRBV10-3 with TRBJ2-1; D ambiguous. Germline CDR1 and CDR2: ENHRY and SYGVKD. The CDR3 has 13 amino acids. V was clipped by 0 bases and J by 4 bases, with 4 bases between them. The CDR3 DNA follows: TGTGCCATCAGTGAGTCGCGATACAATGAGCAGTTCTTC. Translating gives CAISESRYNEQFF.

V usage is TRBV4-3 and J usage is TRBJ2-1; weak D call: TRBD1 (6 bases). Trimming took 0 bases from V and 7 from J, leaving 16 bases between them. CDR1 is LGHNA, CDR2 YSLEER, per germline. The CDR3 extends over 16 amino acids. CDR3 in amino acids: CASSQDQGTLGNEQFF. CDR3 nucleotide sequence: TGCGCCAGCAGCCAAGATCAGGGGACGTTGGGGAATGAGCAGTTCTTC.

This chain joins TRBV5-6 and TRBJ2-5; TRBD1 is a possible D gene (5 bases). CDR3 length: 13 residues. Per the germline V gene, CDR1 is SGHDT and CDR2 is YYEEEE. The V end was cut by 7 bases, the J end by 7 bases, with 17 bases between. Written as DNA, the CDR3 is TGTGCCAGCGGTAATCAGGGATTCGCGACCCAGTACTTC. Amino acids: CASGNQGFATQYF.